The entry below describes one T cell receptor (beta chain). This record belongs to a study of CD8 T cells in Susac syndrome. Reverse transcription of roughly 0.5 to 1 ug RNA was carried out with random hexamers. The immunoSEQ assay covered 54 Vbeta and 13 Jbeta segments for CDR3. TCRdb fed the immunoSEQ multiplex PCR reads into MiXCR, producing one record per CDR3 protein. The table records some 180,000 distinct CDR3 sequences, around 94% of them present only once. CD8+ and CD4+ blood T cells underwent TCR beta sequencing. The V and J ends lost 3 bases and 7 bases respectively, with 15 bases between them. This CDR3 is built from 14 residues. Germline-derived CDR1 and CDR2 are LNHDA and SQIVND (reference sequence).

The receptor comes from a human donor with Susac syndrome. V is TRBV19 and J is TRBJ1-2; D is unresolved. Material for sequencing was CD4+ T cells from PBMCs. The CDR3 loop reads CASSIESLGVGYTF. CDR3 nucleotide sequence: TGTGCCAGTAGTATTGAATCGCTTGGGGTTGGCTACACCTTC.